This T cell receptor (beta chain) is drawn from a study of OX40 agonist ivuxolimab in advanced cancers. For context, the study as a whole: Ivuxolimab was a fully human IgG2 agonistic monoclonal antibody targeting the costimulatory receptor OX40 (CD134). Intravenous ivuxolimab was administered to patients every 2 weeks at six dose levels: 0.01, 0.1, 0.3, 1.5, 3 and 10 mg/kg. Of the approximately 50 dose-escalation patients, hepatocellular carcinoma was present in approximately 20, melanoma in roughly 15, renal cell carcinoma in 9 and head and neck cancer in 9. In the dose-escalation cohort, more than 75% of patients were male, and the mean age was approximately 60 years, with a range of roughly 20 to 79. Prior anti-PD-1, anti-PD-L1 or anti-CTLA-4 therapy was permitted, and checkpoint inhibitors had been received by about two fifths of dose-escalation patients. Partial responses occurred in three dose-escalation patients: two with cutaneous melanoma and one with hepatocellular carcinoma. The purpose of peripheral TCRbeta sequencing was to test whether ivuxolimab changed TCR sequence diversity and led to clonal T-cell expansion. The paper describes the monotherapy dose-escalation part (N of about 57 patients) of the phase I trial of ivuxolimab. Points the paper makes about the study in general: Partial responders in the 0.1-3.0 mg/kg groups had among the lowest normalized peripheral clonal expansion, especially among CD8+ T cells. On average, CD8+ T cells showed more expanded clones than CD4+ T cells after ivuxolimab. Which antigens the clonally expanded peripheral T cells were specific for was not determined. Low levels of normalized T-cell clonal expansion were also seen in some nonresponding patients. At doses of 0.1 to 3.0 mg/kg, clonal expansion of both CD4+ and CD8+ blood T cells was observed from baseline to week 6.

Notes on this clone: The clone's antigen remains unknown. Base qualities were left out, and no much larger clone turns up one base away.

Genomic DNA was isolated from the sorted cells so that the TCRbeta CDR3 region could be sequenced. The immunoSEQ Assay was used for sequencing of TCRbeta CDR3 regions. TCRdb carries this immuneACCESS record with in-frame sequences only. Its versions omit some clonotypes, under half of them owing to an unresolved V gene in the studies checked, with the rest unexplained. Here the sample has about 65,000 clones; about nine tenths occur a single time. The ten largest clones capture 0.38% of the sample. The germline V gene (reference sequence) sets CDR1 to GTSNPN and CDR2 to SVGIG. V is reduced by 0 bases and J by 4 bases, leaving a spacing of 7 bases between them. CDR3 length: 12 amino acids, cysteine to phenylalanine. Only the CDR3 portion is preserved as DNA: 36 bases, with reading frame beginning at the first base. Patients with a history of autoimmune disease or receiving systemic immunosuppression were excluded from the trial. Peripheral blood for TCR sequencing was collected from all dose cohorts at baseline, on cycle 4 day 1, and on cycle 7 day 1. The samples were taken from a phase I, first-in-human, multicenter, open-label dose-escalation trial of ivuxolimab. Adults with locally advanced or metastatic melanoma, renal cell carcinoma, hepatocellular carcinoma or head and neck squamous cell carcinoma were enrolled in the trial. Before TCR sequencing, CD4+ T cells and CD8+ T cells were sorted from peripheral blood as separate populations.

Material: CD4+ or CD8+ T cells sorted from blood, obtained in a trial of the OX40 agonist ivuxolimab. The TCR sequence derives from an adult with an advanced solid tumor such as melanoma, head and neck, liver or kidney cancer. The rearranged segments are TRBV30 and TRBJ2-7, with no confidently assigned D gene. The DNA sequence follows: TGTGCCTGGAGTGTACTCCGTTACGAGCAGTACTTC. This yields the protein CAWSVLRYEQYF.